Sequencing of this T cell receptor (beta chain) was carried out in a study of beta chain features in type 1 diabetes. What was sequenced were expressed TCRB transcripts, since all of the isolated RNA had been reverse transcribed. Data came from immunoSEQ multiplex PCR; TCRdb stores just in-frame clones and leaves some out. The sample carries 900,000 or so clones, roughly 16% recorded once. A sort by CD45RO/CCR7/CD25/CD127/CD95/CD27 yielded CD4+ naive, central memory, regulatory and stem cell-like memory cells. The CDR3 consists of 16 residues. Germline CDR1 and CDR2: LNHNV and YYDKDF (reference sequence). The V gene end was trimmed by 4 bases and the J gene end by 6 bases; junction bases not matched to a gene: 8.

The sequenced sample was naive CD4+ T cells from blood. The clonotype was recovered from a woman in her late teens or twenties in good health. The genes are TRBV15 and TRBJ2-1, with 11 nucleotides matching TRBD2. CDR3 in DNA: TGTGCCACCAGCACCGGACGGACTAGCGGGTCCAATGAGCAGTTCTTC. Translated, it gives CATSTGRTSGSNEQFF.